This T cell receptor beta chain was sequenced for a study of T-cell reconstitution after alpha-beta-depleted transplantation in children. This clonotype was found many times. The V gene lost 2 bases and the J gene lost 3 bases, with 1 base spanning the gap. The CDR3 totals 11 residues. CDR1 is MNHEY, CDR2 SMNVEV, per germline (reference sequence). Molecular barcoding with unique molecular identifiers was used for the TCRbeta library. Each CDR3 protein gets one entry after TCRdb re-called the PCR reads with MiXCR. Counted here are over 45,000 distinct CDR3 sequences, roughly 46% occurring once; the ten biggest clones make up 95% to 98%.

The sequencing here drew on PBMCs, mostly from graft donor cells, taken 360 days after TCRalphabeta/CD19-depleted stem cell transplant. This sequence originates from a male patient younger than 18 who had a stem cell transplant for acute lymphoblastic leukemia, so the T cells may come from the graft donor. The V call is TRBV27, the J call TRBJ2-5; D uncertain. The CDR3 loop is CASSLEETQYF. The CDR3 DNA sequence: TGTGCCAGCAGTTTAGAAGAGACCCAGTACTTC.